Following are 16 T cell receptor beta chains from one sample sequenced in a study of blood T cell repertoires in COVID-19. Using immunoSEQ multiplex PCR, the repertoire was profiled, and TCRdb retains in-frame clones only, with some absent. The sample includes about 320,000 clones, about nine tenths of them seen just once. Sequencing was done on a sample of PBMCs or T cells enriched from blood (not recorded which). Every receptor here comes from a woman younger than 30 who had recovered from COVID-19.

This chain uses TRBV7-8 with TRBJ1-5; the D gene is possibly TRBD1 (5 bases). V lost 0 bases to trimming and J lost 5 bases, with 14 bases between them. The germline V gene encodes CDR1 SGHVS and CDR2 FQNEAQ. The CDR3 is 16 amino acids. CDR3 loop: CASSLARVGFDQPQHF. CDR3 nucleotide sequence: TGTGCCAGCAGCTTAGCCAGGGTCGGTTTCGATCAGCCCCAGCATTTT. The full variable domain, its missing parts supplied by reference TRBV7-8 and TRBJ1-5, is GAGVSQSPRYKVAKRGQDVALRCDPISGHVSLFWYQQALGQGPEFLTYFQNEAQLDKSGLPSDRFFAERPEGSVSTLKIQRTQQEDSAVYLCASSLARVGFDQPQHFGDGTRLSIL.

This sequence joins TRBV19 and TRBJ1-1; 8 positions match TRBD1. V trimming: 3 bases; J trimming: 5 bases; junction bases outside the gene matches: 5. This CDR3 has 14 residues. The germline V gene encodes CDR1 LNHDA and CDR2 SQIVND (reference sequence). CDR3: CASSIGTGGTEAFF. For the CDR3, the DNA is TGTGCCAGTAGTATCGGGACAGGAGGTACTGAAGCTTTCTTT.

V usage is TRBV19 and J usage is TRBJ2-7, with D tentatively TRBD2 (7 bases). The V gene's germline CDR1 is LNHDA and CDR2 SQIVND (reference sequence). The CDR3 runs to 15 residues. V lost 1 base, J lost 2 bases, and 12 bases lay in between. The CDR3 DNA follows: TGTGCCAGTAGTATAGTAGGGGGAGGGCCCTACGAGCAGTACTTC. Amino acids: CASSIVGGGPYEQYF.

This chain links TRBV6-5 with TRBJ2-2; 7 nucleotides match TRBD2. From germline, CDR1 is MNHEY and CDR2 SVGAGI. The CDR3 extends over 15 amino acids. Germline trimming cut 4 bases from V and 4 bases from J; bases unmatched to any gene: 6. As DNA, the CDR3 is TGTGCCAGCAGTTTCGGGAGGCGGGGCACCGGGGAGCTGTTTTTT. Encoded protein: CASSFGRRGTGELFF.

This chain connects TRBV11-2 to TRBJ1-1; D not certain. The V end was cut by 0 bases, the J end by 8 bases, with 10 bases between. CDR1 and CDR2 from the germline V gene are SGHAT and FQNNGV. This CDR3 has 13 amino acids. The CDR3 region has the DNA TGTGCCAGCAGCTTAGATCCGGGTTCAGAAGCTTTCTTT. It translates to CASSLDPGSEAFF.

The CDR3 nucleotides read TGTGCCAGCAGCTCCAGACAGGGGAACTCACCCCTCCACTTT. Translating it yields CASSSRQGNSPLHF. The chain combines TRBV7-9 with TRBJ1-6; 8 bases match TRBD1. Germline-derived CDR1 and CDR2 are SEHNR and FQNEAQ (reference sequence). V lost 4 bases, J lost 10 bases, and 6 bases stayed unmatched. This CDR3 is built from 14 residues.

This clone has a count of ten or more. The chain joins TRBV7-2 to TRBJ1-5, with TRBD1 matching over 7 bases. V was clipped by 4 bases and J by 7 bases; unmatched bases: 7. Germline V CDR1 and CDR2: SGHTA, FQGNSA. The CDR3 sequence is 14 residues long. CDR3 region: CASSWDSLLQPQHF. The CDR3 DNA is TGTGCCAGCAGCTGGGACAGTTTATTACAGCCCCAGCATTTT.

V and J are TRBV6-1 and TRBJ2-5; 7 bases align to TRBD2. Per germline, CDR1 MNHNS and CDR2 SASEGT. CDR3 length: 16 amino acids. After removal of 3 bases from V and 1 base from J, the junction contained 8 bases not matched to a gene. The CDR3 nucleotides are TGTGCCAGCAGTGAGTGGGGGAGGGGAACCCAAGAGACCCAGTACTTC. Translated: CASSEWGRGTQETQYF.

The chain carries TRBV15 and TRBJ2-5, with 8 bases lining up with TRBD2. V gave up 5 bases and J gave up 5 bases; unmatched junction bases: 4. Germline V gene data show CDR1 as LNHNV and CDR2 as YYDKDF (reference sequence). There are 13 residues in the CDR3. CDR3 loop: CATSGIAGETQYF. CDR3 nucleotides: TGTGCCACCAGCGGAATAGCGGGGGAGACCCAGTACTTC. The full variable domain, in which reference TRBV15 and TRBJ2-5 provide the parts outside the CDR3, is DAMVIQNPRYQVTQFGKPVTLSCSQTLNHNVMYWYQQKSSQAPKLLFHYYDKDFNNEADTPDNFQSRRPNTSFCFLDIRSPGLGDTAMYLCATSGIAGETQYFGPGTRLLVL.

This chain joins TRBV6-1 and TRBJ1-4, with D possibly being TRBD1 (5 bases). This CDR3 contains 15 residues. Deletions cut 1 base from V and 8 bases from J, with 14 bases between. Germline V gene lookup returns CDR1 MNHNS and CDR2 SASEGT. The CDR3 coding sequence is TGTGCCAGCAGTGAAGTTCCGAGGGGAGGAGAAAAACTGTTTTTT. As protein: CASSEVPRGGEKLFF.

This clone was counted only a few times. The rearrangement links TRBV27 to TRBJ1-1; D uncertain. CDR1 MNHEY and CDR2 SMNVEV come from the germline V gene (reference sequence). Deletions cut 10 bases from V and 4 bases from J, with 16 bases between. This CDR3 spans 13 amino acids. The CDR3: CATSDFRSTEAFF. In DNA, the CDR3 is TGTGCCACTTCAGATTTCCGGAGCACTGAAGCTTTCTTT.

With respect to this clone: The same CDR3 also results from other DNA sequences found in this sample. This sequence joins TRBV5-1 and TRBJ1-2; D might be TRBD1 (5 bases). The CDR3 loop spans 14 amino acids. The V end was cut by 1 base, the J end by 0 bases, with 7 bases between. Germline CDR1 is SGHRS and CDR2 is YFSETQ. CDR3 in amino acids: CASSLQGTNYGYTF. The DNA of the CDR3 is TGCGCCAGCAGCTTGCAGGGTACTAACTATGGCTACACCTTC. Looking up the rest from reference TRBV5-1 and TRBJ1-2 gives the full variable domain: KAGVTQTPRYLIKTRGQQVTLSCSPISGHRSVSWYQQTPGQGLQFLFEYFSETQRNKGNFPGRFSGRQFSNSRSEMNVSTLELGDSALYLCASSLQGTNYGYTFGSGTRLTVV.

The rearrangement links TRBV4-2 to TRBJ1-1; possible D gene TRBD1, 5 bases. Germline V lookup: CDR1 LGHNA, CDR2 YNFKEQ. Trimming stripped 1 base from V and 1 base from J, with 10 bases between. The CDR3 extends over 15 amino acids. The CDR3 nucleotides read TGTGCCAGCAGCCAAGGGGGAGGGGCGAACACTGAAGCTTTCTTT. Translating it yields CASSQGGGANTEAFF.

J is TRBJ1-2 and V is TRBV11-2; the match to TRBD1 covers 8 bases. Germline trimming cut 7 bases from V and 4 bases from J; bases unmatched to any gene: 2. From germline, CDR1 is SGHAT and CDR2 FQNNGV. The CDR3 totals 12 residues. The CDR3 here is CASTGTGYGYTF. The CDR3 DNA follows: TGTGCCAGCACCGGGACAGGCTATGGCTACACCTTC. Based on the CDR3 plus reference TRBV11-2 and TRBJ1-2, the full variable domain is EAGVAQSPRYKIIEKRQSVAFWCNPISGHATLYWYQQILGQGPKLLIQFQNNGVVDDSQLPKDRFSAERLKGVDSTLKIQPAKLEDSAVYLCASTGTGYGYTFGSGTRLTVV.

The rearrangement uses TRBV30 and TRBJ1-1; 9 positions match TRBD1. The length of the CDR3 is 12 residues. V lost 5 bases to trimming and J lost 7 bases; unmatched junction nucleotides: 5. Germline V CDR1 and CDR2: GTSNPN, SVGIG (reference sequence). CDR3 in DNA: TGTGCCTGGGATTACAGGGGGCGTGAAGCTTTCTTT. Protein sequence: CAWDYRGREAFF. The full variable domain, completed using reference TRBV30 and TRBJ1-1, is SQTIHQWPATLVQPVGSPLSLECTVEGTSNPNLYWYRQAAGRGLQLLFYSVGIGQISSEVPQNLSASRPQDRQFILSSKKLLLSDSGFYLCAWDYRGREAFFGQGTRLTVV.

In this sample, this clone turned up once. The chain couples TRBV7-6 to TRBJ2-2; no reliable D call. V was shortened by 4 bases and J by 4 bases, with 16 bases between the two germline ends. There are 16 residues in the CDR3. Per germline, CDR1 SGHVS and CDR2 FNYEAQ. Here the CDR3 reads CASSSLGGGGTGELFF. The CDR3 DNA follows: TGTGCCAGCAGCTCCCTCGGCGGTGGTGGCACCGGGGAGCTGTTTTTT.